The 13 T cell receptor beta chains below all came from one sample that was sequenced in a study of blood T cell repertoires in COVID-19. TCRdb keeps only in-frame clones here, not all; method: immunoSEQ multiplex PCR. The sample comprises some 42,000 clones, roughly nine tenths of which are singletons, and approximately 8.3% rests with the top ten. The material sequenced was peripheral blood. These receptors all come from a man aged 50 to 60 with active COVID-19.

This rearrangement joins TRBV19 to TRBJ2-1; 9 bases match TRBD1. Germline CDR1 and CDR2: LNHDA and SQIVND (reference sequence). The J segment lost 3 bases and the V segment lost 8 bases, leaving 5 bases of the junction unmatched. This CDR3 is 14 amino acids long. CDR3 sequence reads: CASHRQGDYNEQFF. CDR3 bases: TGTGCCAGTCACAGACAGGGGGACTACAATGAGCAGTTCTTC.

This chain links TRBV10-3 with TRBJ2-2; 11 nucleotides match TRBD1. The germline V gene encodes CDR1 ENHRY and CDR2 SYGVKD. Trimming took 2 bases from V and 3 from J; bases not matched to a gene: 2. This CDR3 has 16 amino acids. CDR3 sequence (DNA): TGTGCCATCAGTGAGCCGGGACAGGGGGACACCGGGGAGCTGTTTTTT. This translates into CAISEPGQGDTGELFF.

This clone was detected only once. V gene TRBV2 combines with J gene TRBJ2-5; 13 nucleotides line up with TRBD2. V shed 10 bases, J shed 3 bases, and the junction held 2 bases outside the gene matches. Germline V CDR1 and CDR2: SNHLY, FYNNEI. This CDR3 is 13 amino acids long. The CDR3: CANGLAGEETQYF. The CDR3 DNA sequence: TGTGCCAACGGACTAGCGGGAGAAGAGACCCAGTACTTC.

V gene TRBV28 combines with J gene TRBJ1-2; no reliable D call. Germline loops: CDR1 MDHEN, CDR2 SYDVKM. The CDR3 runs to 13 residues. V dropped 6 bases and J dropped 4 bases, with 12 bases sitting between them. In DNA, the CDR3 is TGTGCCAGCAGGGGCGTAGGATTCTATGGCTACACCTTC. As protein: CASRGVGFYGYTF.

CDR3 in amino acids: CASSVGQLNTEAFF. For the CDR3, the DNA is TGTGCCAGCAGCGTAGGACAGCTTAACACTGAAGCTTTCTTT. This chain uses TRBV9 with TRBJ1-1; D might be TRBD1 (5 bases). Trimming left V 0 bases short and J 2 bases short, with 8 bases between. The CDR3 loop spans 14 amino acids. From germline, CDR1 is SGDLS and CDR2 YYNGEE.

The V and J genes are TRBV2 and TRBJ2-1; 7 nucleotides line up with TRBD2. The CDR3 loop spans 18 amino acids. Germline values: CDR1 SNHLY, CDR2 FYNNEI. Trimming at V came to 6 bases and at J to 3 bases, leaving 17 bases not matched to a gene. Here the CDR3 reads CASRLGGTGGSNYNEQFF. Written as DNA, the CDR3 is TGTGCCAGCAGGCTCGGGGGGACGGGGGGAAGCAACTACAATGAGCAGTTCTTC. Based on the CDR3 plus reference TRBV2 and TRBJ2-1, the full variable domain is EPEVTQTPSHQVTQMGQEVILRCVPISNHLYFYWYRQILGQKVEFLVSFYNNEISEKSEIFDDQFSVERPDGSNFTLKIRSTKLEDSAMYFCASRLGGTGGSNYNEQFFGPGTRLTVL.

The rearrangement links TRBV6-5 to TRBJ1-6; 8 bases line up with TRBD1. The length of the CDR3 is 14 residues. Unmatched junction bases numbered 12, after V lost 10 bases and J lost 10 bases. CDR1 and CDR2 (germline): MNHEY, SVGAGI. The CDR3 nucleotides are TGTGCCACTGAATCGGGACAGGATTTATCACCCCTCCACTTT. Translating it yields CATESGQDLSPLHF.

The gene calls are TRBV6-5 and TRBJ2-7, with 12 bases identical to TRBD2. This CDR3 is built from 14 residues. CDR1 MNHEY and CDR2 SVGAGI come from the germline V gene. V gave up 5 bases and J gave up 5 bases; unmatched junction bases: 4. The chain's CDR3 is CASSRTSGTNEQYF. In DNA, the CDR3 is TGTGCCAGCAGTCGGACTAGCGGGACCAACGAGCAGTACTTC.

This rearrangement joins TRBV30 to TRBJ2-1; TRBD2 aligns across 9 bases. The CDR3 extends over 14 amino acids. Unmatched junction bases numbered 10, after V lost 6 bases and J lost 7 bases. Germline values: CDR1 GTSNPN, CDR2 SVGIG (reference sequence). The CDR3 protein is CACPLAGDLNEQFF. As DNA, the CDR3 is TGTGCCTGCCCTTTAGCGGGAGATCTGAATGAGCAGTTCTTC. Filled out from reference TRBV30 and TRBJ2-1, the complete variable domain reads SQTIHQWPATLVQPVGSPLSLECTVEGTSNPNLYWYRQAAGRGLQLLFYSVGIGQISSEVPQNLSASRPQDRQFILSSKKLLLSDSGFYLCACPLAGDLNEQFFGPGTRLTVL.

This chain links TRBV5-4 with TRBJ2-5, with 12 bases fitting TRBD2. This CDR3 is 16 amino acids long. The V segment lost 4 bases and the J segment 2 bases; nucleotides outside the gene matches: 6. Germline values: CDR1 SGHNT, CDR2 YYREEE (reference sequence). CDR3 coding DNA: TGTGCCAGCAGCACCTCTAGCGGGAGGGAACAAGAGACCCAGTACTTC. Its protein is CASSTSSGREQETQYF.

The rearrangement uses TRBV28 and TRBJ1-6; D may be TRBD1 (6 bases). Germline assignment: CDR1 MDHEN and CDR2 SYDVKM. V lost 1 base and J lost 8, with 15 bases in between. The CDR3 sequence is 16 residues long. CDR3 protein: CASSLYPGVKYSPLHF. The DNA for the CDR3 is TGTGCCAGCAGTTTATATCCAGGGGTGAAGTATTCACCCCTCCACTTT.

The J gene is TRBJ1-6, the V gene TRBV6-5; D perhaps matches TRBD1 (5 bases). The CDR3 totals 15 residues. The germline gives CDR1 MNHEY, CDR2 SVGAGI. Trimming stripped 1 base from V and 6 bases from J, with 10 bases between. CDR3 nucleotides: TGTGCCAGCAGTTACTTGCAGGGTGGTAATTCACCCCTCCACTTT. Amino acids: CASSYLQGGNSPLHF.

The chain joins TRBV19 to TRBJ2-5; 11 bases line up with TRBD2. The trim removed 6 bases at V and 7 bases at J, leaving 7 bases unmatched. The CDR3 length is 14 residues. Germline-derived CDR1 and CDR2 are LNHDA and SQIVND (reference sequence). CDR3 DNA: TGTGCCAGTAGCCAGACTAGCGGGAAAGGGACCCAGTACTTC. It translates to CASSQTSGKGTQYF. The variable domain in full, completed from reference TRBV19 and TRBJ2-5, reads DGGITQSPKYLFRKEGQNVTLSCEQNLNHDAMYWYRQDPGQGLRLIYYSQIVNDFQKGDIAEGYSVSREKKESFPLTVTSAQKNPTAFYLCASSQTSGKGTQYFGPGTRLLVL.